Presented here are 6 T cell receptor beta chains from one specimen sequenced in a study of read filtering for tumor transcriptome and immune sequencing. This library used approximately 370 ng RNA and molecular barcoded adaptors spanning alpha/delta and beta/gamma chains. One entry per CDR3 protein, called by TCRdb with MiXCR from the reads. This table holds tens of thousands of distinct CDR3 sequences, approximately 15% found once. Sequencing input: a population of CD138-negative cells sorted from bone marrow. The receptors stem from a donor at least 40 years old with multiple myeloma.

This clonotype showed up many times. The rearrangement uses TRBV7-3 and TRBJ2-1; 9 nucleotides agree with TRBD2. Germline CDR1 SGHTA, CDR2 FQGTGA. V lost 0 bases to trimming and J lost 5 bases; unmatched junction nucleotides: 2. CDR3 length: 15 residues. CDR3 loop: CASSLTLAGNNEQFF. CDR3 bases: TGTGCCAGCAGCTTAACACTAGCGGGCAACAATGAGCAGTTCTTC.

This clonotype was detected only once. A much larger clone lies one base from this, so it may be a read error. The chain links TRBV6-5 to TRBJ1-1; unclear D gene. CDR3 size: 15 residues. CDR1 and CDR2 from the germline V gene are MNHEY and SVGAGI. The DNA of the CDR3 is TGTGCCAACAGTGTTTTGTACAGAATGAACACTGAAGCTTTCTTT. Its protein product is CANSVLYRMNTEAFF.

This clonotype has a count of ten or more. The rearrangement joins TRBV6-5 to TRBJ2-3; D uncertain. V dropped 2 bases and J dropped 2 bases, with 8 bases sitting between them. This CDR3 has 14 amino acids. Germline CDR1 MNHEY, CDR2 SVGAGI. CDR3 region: CASSYSQLTDTQYF. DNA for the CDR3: TGTGCCAGCAGTTACAGCCAGCTCACAGATACGCAGTATTTT.

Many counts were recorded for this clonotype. CDR3 loop: CASGGGLSSYEQYF. In DNA form, the CDR3 reads TGTGCCAGCGGAGGAGGCCTTAGCTCCTACGAGCAGTACTTC. The rearrangement links TRBV6-5 to TRBJ2-7, with D tentatively TRBD2 (5 bases). Trimming shortened V by 8 bases and J by 0 bases, and 14 bases separated the two germline ends. The CDR3 extends over 14 amino acids. Germline CDR1 reads MNHEY; CDR2 reads SVGAGI.

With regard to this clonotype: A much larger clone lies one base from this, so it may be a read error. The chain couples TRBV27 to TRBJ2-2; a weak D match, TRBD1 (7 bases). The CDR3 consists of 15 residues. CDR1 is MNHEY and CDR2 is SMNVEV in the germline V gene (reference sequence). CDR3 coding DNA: TGTGCCAGCAGTGCGCATAGGGGGCCCACCGGGGGGCTGTTTTTT. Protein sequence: CASSAHRGPTGGLFF.

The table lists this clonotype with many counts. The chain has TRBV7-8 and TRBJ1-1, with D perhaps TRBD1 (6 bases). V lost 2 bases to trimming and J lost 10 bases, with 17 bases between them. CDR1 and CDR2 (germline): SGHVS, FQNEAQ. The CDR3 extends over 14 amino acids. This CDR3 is CASSLYPGHEGAFF. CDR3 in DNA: TGTGCCAGCAGCTTATATCCGGGACACGAAGGAGCTTTCTTT.